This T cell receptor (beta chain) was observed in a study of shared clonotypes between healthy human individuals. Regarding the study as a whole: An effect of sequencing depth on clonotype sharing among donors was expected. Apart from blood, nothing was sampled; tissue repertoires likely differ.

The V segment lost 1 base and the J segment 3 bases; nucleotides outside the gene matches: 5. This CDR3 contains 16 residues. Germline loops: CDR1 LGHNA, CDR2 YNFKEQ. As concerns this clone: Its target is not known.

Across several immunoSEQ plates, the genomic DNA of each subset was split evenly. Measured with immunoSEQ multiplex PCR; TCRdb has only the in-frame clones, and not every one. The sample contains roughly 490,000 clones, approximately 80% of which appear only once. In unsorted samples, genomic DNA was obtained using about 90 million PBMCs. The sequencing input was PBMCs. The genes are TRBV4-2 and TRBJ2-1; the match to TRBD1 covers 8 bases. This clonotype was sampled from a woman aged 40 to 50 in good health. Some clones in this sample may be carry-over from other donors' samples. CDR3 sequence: CASSQVVDRDYNEQFF. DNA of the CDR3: TGTGCCAGCAGCCAAGTAGTGGACAGGGACTACAATGAGCAGTTCTTC.